These T cell receptor beta chains were read from a single sample in a study of T cell repertoires in cytomegalovirus infection. Each CDR3 protein gets one entry after TCRdb re-called the reads with MiXCR. The repertoire holds about 140,000 distinct CDR3 sequences, with about 6% as singletons. Sequenced material: PBMCs. These receptors were taken from a human donor in good health (CMV status not recorded). Some clones in this sample may be carry-over from other donors' samples. The CDR3 runs from the conserved cysteine through the conserved F or W. Each record gives: clone size, J gene, V gene, D gene, CDR3 DNA, CDR3 protein. D genes are given only for firm matches. For some rows the clone size is stated as once, few or many, or as a class when expanded; others skip it.

- TRBJ2-1 TRBV6-4 - TGTGCCAGCAGTGTAGGGGGTGAGCAGTTCTTC CASSVGGEQFF
many TRBJ1-5 TRBV28 TRBD1 TGTGCCAGCCGAAGGGACAGGGGGCCTGGGGGCAATCAGCCCCAGCATTTT CASRRDRGPGGNQPQHF
few TRBJ1-1 TRBV27 - TGTGCCAGCAGTTTACACGGGCTTGGGGGCACTGAAGCTTTCTTT CASSLHGLGGTEAFF
few TRBJ2-3 TRBV7-2 - TGTGCCAGCACCTGGCCGGGCGGGGGCACAGATACGCAGTATTTT CASTWPGGGTDTQYF
many TRBJ2-6 TRBV20-1 - TGCAGTGCTAGAGCCCGACACTCTGGGGCCAACGTCCTGACTTTC CSARARHSGANVLTF
many TRBJ2-1 TRBV5-1 TRBD1 TGCGCCAGCAGCTTCTCATCCGGGACAGCAAATTCCAATGAGCAGTTCTTC CASSFSSGTANSNEQFF
many TRBJ1-1 TRBV28 - TGTGCCAGCAGTTTGAGCAGGGGATTCACTGAAGCTTTCTTT CASSLSRGFTEAFF
many TRBJ2-1 TRBV7-6 - TGTGCCAGCACCCCTGTTGAGCAGTTCTTC CASTPVEQFF
many TRBJ1-2 TRBV20-1 - TGCAGTGCTAGAGATCCTGGCAGGGCGGGCTATGGCTACACCTTC CSARDPGRAGYGYTF
few TRBJ2-3 TRBV20-1 - TGCAGTGCTAGAGATGTGGGAACGACTACAGATACGCAGTATTTT CSARDVGTTTDTQYF
- TRBJ1-2 TRBV10-3 - TGTGCCATCAGTGTAACCACGACAGCTAACTATGGCTACACCTTC CAISVTTTANYGYTF
many TRBJ2-7 TRBV12-3/TRBV12-4 TRBD2 TGTGCCAGCAGTTTGAGGGCCACTCGGAGCGGGGGACCCTACGAGCAGTACTTC CASSLRATRSGGPYEQYF
many TRBJ2-7 TRBV14 - TGTGCCAGCAGCCAAGGGGAAAGGTGCTACGAGCAGTACTTC CASSQGERCYEQYF
many TRBJ2-1 TRBV7-2 TRBD2 TGTGCCAGCAGCTTAACTCGACTAGCGGGGGCCGGGGAGCAGTTCTTC CASSLTRLAGAGEQFF
- TRBJ2-3 TRBV14 TRBD2 TGTGCCAGCAGGGCCGCCGGGACTAGAGCAGATACGCAGTATTTT CASRAAGTRADTQYF
many TRBJ2-7 TRBV7-2 TRBD1 TGTGCCAGCAGCTTAGGGGGACAGGGTCGACAGTACTTC CASSLGGQGRQYF
few TRBJ1-1 TRBV27 - TGTGCCAGCAGTTTTCGTTTAATGGGCAGCATGAACACTGAAGCTTTCTTT CASSFRLMGSMNTEAFF
- TRBJ1-2 TRBV20-1 - TGCAGTGCTATTCAACCGGGGCAGGATGGCTACACCTTC CSAIQPGQDGYTF
many TRBJ2-1 TRBV23-1 TRBD1 TGCGCCAGCAGTCCATTCTCTGACAGGGGGCCTGGCAATGAGCAGTTCTTC CASSPFSDRGPGNEQFF
- TRBJ2-7 TRBV20-1 - TGCAGTGCTCTGCACGGGGGGCAGTACTTC CSALHGGQYF
many TRBJ2-7 TRBV6-1 - TGTGCCAGCAGCCGCCAGCGGGAGCAGTACTTC CASSRQREQYF
- TRBJ2-5 TRBV29-1 - TGCAGCGTTGAAGACAGTCTAGTATACCAAGAGACCCAGTACTTC CSVEDSLVYQETQYF
few TRBJ1-1 TRBV6-2/TRBV6-3 - TGTGCCAGCAGTCGCGACAAGAACACTGAAGCTTTCTTT CASSRDKNTEAFF
many TRBJ2-2 TRBV20-1 - TGCAGTGCTAGGGGGAGGAACACCGGGGAGCTGTTTTTT CSARGRNTGELFF
- TRBJ1-6 TRBV20-1 TRBD1 TGCAGTGCTAGAGAGGGGCTAGGGGGCGGGGATTCACCCCTCCACTTT CSAREGLGGGDSPLHF
few TRBJ2-1 TRBV10-3 TRBD2 TGTGCCATCAGGGCGGGGGGGAACAATGAGCAGTTCTTC CAIRAGGNNEQFF
many TRBJ2-3 TRBV12-3/TRBV12-4 TRBD2 TGTGCCAGCAGCCTTAGCGGGGGCTATGATACGCAGTATTTT CASSLSGGYDTQYF
many TRBJ2-1 TRBV11-3 TRBD2 TGTGCCAGCAGCTTAGATGGACTAGCGGGGGGGAGCTCCTACAATGAGCAGTTCTTC CASSLDGLAGGSSYNEQFF
- TRBJ2-1 TRBV20-1 - TGCAGTGCTATAGGGAATGAGCAGTTCTTC CSAIGNEQFF
many TRBJ1-1 TRBV5-5 - TGTGCCAGCAGCTTGGGTAGAGGGCCGAACACTGAAGCTTTCTTT CASSLGRGPNTEAFF
many TRBJ2-5 TRBV7-2 - TGTGCCAGCAGCTTAGTAAGGGGGGCCCAAGAGACCCAGTACTTC CASSLVRGAQETQYF
- TRBJ1-1 TRBV14 TRBD1 TGTGCCAGCACCCCCTCGACAGGGAGAGGGACTGAAGCTTTCTTT CASTPSTGRGTEAFF
many TRBJ2-7 TRBV7-3 - TGTGCCAGCAGCTTGGGCCCCCGGGAGCAGTACTTC CASSLGPREQYF
few TRBJ2-4 TRBV12-3/TRBV12-4 - TGTGCCAGCAGTTTAGACAGAGCCAAGTACTTC CASSLDRAKYF
many TRBJ2-3 TRBV7-2 - TGTGCCAGCAGCTTAAACGGGGGCATCACAGATACGCAGTATTTT CASSLNGGITDTQYF
few TRBJ1-2 TRBV9 TRBD1 TGTGCCAGCAGCGTCCAGGGGGCGGGTGGCTACACCTTC CASSVQGAGGYTF
- TRBJ2-1 TRBV20-1 - TGCAGTGCTACAGGGGGGAAGAATGAGCAGTTCTTC CSATGGKNEQFF
many TRBJ1-2 TRBV12-3/TRBV12-4 - TGTGCCAGCAGTTCTCAGGGGTACTATGGCTACACCTTC CASSSQGYYGYTF
many TRBJ2-4 TRBV2 - TGTGCCAGCAGTGTATGGGTTGTAGCCAAAAACATTCAGTACTTC CASSVWVVAKNIQYF
many TRBJ1-2 TRBV12-3/TRBV12-4 - TGTGCCAGCACCCAGTGGGGTTCTAACTATGGCTACACCTTC CASTQWGSNYGYTF
few TRBJ2-2 TRBV7-2 - TGTGCCAGCAGCCCCCCGGCCGGGGAGCTGTTTTTT CASSPPAGELFF
many TRBJ2-7 TRBV7-2 TRBD1 TGTGCCAGCAGCTCAAGGGGGACAGCTAGGAGAAACGAGCAGTACTTC CASSSRGTARRNEQYF
few TRBJ2-2 TRBV20-1 TRBD1 TGCAGTGCTAGAGATCCAAGTACAGGGGGAACCGGGGAGCTGTTTTTT CSARDPSTGGTGELFF
few TRBJ2-5 TRBV5-1 - TGCGCCAGCAGCTTGGGACAGAGCAGGGAGACCCAGTACTTC CASSLGQSRETQYF
- TRBJ2-5 TRBV7-2 TRBD2 TGTGCCAGCAGCTTTAACGGGGGGGCTTGGGAGACCCAGTACTTC CASSFNGGAWETQYF
many TRBJ2-1 TRBV23-1 TRBD1 TGCGCCAGCAGTCAACCGGGACAGGCCCGCAAGTTCTTC CASSQPGQARKFF
many TRBJ1-1 TRBV18 - TGTGCCAGCTCACCAGTAGGACAGCCAAACACTGAAGCTTTCTTT CASSPVGQPNTEAFF
many TRBJ2-7 TRBV7-9 TRBD1 TGTGCCAGCTCCACTCTCTCGGGACAGGGCCACGAGCAGTACTTC CASSTLSGQGHEQYF
many TRBJ2-1 TRBV18 TRBD1 TGTGCCAGCTCACCCGACAGGGAGCCCTACAATGAGCAGTTCTTC CASSPDREPYNEQFF
few TRBJ2-7 TRBV7-9 - TGTGCCAGCGCAGACTACGAGCAGTACTTC CASADYEQYF